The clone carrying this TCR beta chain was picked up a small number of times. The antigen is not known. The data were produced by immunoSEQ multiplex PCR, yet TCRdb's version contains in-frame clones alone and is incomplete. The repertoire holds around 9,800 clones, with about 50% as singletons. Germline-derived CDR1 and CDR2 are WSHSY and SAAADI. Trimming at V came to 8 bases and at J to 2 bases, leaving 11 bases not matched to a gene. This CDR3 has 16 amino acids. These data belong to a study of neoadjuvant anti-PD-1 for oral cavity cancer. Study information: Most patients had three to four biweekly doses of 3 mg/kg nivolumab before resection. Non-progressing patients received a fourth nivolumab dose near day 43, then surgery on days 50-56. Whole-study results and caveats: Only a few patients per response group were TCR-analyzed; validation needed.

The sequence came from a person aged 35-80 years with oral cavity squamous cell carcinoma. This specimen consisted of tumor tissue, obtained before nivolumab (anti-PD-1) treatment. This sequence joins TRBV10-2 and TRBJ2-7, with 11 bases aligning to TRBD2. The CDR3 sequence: CASQGDYSGGAYEQYF. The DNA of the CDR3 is TGCGCCAGCCAGGGGGACTATAGCGGGGGGGCCTACGAGCAGTACTTC.